The 31 T cell receptor beta chains reported below all come from one sample, sequenced in a study of blood T cell repertoires in COVID-19. The repertoire was sequenced with immunoSEQ multiplex PCR; TCRdb's copy has only in-frame clones and lacks some. The sample shows 55,000 to 75,000 clones, 81% of them seen only once. Sequenced input: peripheral blood. These receptors were collected from a man of 80 years or more with acute or convalescent COVID-19.

This clone was counted only a few times. The chain couples TRBV5-1 to TRBJ1-3, with TRBD1 matching over 7 bases. J gave up 0 bases and V 0 bases, and 6 bases lay outside the gene matches. CDR1 SGHRS and CDR2 YFSETQ come from the germline V gene. CDR3 size: 17 residues. The CDR3 DNA follows: TGCGCCAGCAGCTTGGGTAGGGGGCCCAGCTCTGGAAACACCATATATTTT. Amino acids: CASSLGRGPSSGNTIYF.

This chain joins TRBV6-2 or TRBV6-3 and TRBJ1-2, with 8 positions matching TRBD1. CDR1 and CDR2 (germline): MNHEY, SVGEGT. The trim removed 3 bases at V and 6 bases at J, leaving 3 bases unmatched. The CDR3 length is 13 residues. The CDR3 loop is CASSYTGGDGYTF. The CDR3 nucleotides are TGTGCCAGCAGTTATACAGGGGGTGATGGCTACACCTTC.

V usage is TRBV7-8 and J usage is TRBJ1-3; D remains unclear. The CDR3 extends over 15 amino acids. In germline, CDR1 is SGHVS, CDR2 FQNEAQ. V dropped 1 base and J dropped 3 bases, with 10 bases sitting between them. CDR3 sequence: CASSLEGAYGNTIYF. The CDR3 region has the DNA TGTGCCAGCAGCTTAGAGGGAGCGTATGGAAACACCATATATTTT.

This chain links TRBV7-2 with TRBJ2-7; TRBD2 matches at 8 bases. Germline lookup yields CDR1 SGHTA and CDR2 FQGNSA. The CDR3 loop spans 14 amino acids. J lost 6 bases, V lost 5 bases, and 9 bases had no gene match. This CDR3 reads CASSHGGASREQYF. Here the CDR3 DNA reads TGTGCCAGCAGCCACGGGGGGGCATCCCGCGAGCAGTACTTC.

The rearrangement uses TRBV5-1 and TRBJ1-1, with 7 bases aligning to TRBD1. The CDR3 covers 15 residues. V lost 0 bases and J lost 11; bases outside the gene matches: 13. Per the germline V gene, CDR1 is SGHRS and CDR2 is YFSETQ. Here the CDR3 reads CASSLANGEGARAFF. CDR3 nucleotides: TGCGCCAGCAGCTTGGCTAATGGAGAGGGGGCTCGCGCTTTCTTT.

DNA for the CDR3: TGTGCCAGCAGCGGTAGCGGGAGACCTCAAGAGACCCAGTACTTC. Translation: CASSGSGRPQETQYF. V is TRBV9 and J is TRBJ2-5; 9 bases agree with TRBD2. This CDR3 has 15 amino acids. J was trimmed by 2 bases and V by 3 bases; bases with no gene match: 5. Germline V gives CDR1 SGDLS, CDR2 YYNGEE.

This clone came up many times. The chain carries TRBV11-2 and TRBJ2-1; D ambiguous. Trimming stripped 2 bases from V and 3 bases from J, with 8 bases between. From germline, CDR1 is SGHAT and CDR2 FQNNGV. The CDR3 has 14 amino acids. The CDR3 sequence: CASSLLIHYNEQFF. The CDR3 DNA sequence: TGTGCCAGCAGCTTACTAATCCACTACAATGAGCAGTTCTTC. Drawing the rest from reference TRBV11-2 and TRBJ2-1, the complete variable domain is EAGVAQSPRYKIIEKRQSVAFWCNPISGHATLYWYQQILGQGPKLLIQFQNNGVVDDSQLPKDRFSAERLKGVDSTLKIQPAKLEDSAVYLCASSLLIHYNEQFFGPGTRLTVL.

This clone showed up just once. The chain uses TRBV7-9 and TRBJ2-3; TRBD2 matches at 10 bases. The CDR3 has 17 amino acids. The ends lost 3 bases at V and 4 bases at J; junction bases unmatched: 10. Germline lookup yields CDR1 SEHNR and CDR2 FQNEAQ (reference sequence). CDR3 bases: TGTGCCAGCAGCTTCCCCAAGCGGGGGGGCCTCGCAGATACGCAGTATTTT. Amino acid sequence: CASSFPKRGGLADTQYF.

The chain has TRBV19 and TRBJ2-1, with 12 bases fitting TRBD2. CDR3 length equals 17 residues. V was clipped by 6 bases and J by 7 bases; unmatched bases: 13. CDR1 and CDR2 (germline): LNHDA, SQIVND (reference sequence). The CDR3 DNA reads as TGTGCCAGTAGAGCCACTAGCGGGAGGTTGAGTCGAAATGAGCAGTTCTTC. Amino acid sequence: CASRATSGRLSRNEQFF.

This clone was observed a single time. This chain joins TRBV18 and TRBJ1-1; 8 nucleotides line up with TRBD1. This CDR3 spans 15 amino acids. Germline loops: CDR1 KGHSH, CDR2 LQKENI. J lost 2 bases, V lost 2 bases, and 4 bases had no gene match. The CDR3 here is CASSPGGTGNTEAFF. The CDR3 bases are TGTGCCAGCTCACCAGGCGGGACAGGCAACACTGAAGCTTTCTTT.

A remark on this clone: The same CDR3 arises from other DNA sequences in this sample as well. The V and J genes are TRBV6-5 and TRBJ1-2; 9 bases fit TRBD1. Germline CDR1 and CDR2: MNHEY and SVGAGI. V lost 7 bases, J lost 4 bases, and 4 bases stayed unmatched. The CDR3 has 13 residues. CDR3 protein: CASNRGQGYGYTF. In DNA form, the CDR3 reads TGTGCCAGCAACAGGGGGCAGGGCTATGGCTACACCTTC.

This chain uses TRBV28 with TRBJ2-7, with 12 nucleotides matching TRBD2. The V segment lost 5 bases and the J segment 1 base; nucleotides outside the gene matches: 3. This CDR3 has 15 amino acids. The germline CDR1 and CDR2 sequences are MDHEN and SYDVKM. The CDR3 sequence: CASSVTSGSSYEQYF. For the CDR3, the DNA is TGTGCCAGCAGTGTGACTAGCGGGAGTTCCTACGAGCAGTACTTC.

The J gene is TRBJ1-2, the V gene TRBV5-5; 10 positions match TRBD1. The CDR3 sequence is 17 residues long. Germline assignment: CDR1 SGHKS and CDR2 YYEKEE (reference sequence). V shed 3 bases and J 1 base; nucleotides not matched to a gene: 9. The CDR3 reads CASSSLTGGLLNYGYTF. The CDR3 coding sequence is TGTGCCAGCAGCTCTTTGACAGGGGGCCTCCTTAACTATGGCTACACCTTC.

As concerns this clone: A junction end diverges from the germline sequence, so it may reflect a read error. The chain employs TRBV20-1 and TRBJ1-1, with TRBD1 matching 7 bases. Germline V gene data show CDR1 as DFQATT and CDR2 as SNEGSKA (reference sequence). This CDR3 has 11 amino acids. This CDR3 is CSTGTDTEAFF. The CDR3 DNA follows: TGTTCGACAGGGACAGACACTGAAGCTTTCTTT.

V gene TRBV6-4 combines with J gene TRBJ1-1; 8 bases are a match to TRBD1. Germline CDR1 and CDR2: MRHNA and SNTAGT. Trimming at V came to 6 bases and at J to 7 bases, leaving 10 bases not matched to a gene. The CDR3 spans 14 residues. The CDR3, as DNA: TGTGCCAGCAGGAGACAGGGGACCCATGATGAAGCTTTCTTT. This translates into CASRRQGTHDEAFF.

The V gene is TRBV2, the J gene TRBJ2-3; 14 bases map to TRBD2. The CDR3 spans 16 residues. Per germline, CDR1 SNHLY and CDR2 FYNNEI. The J segment lost 6 bases and the V segment lost 6 bases, leaving 8 bases of the junction unmatched. As DNA, the CDR3 is TGTGCCAGCAGGCCACGGACTAGCGGGAGGATGGATACGCAGTATTTT. This gives the protein CASRPRTSGRMDTQYF.

The V call is TRBV6-5, the J call TRBJ1-5, with D perhaps matching TRBD1 (5 bases). This CDR3 region has 15 residues. V lost 2 bases and J 2 bases, leaving 10 bases between the germline ends. Germline loops: CDR1 MNHEY, CDR2 SVGAGI. CDR3 sequence: CASSYDSLGNQPQHF. For the CDR3, the DNA is TGTGCCAGCAGTTACGACAGCCTTGGCAATCAGCCCCAGCATTTT.

This chain uses TRBV7-8 with TRBJ2-2, with 7 bases lining up with TRBD2. This CDR3 spans 14 amino acids. V trimming: 4 bases; J trimming: 6 bases; junction bases outside the gene matches: 5. Germline V gives CDR1 SGHVS, CDR2 FQNEAQ. The CDR3 DNA follows: TGTGCCAGCAGCTCTTTCCTAGCGGCCGGGGAGCTGTTTTTT. It specifies CASSSFLAAGELFF.

The CDR3 protein is CASSLGDSYNSPLHF. CDR3 sequence (DNA): TGCGCCAGCAGCTTGGGGGACAGTTACAATTCACCCCTCCACTTT. This chain uses TRBV5-1 with TRBJ1-6, with 7 bases aligning to TRBD1. This CDR3 spans 15 amino acids. V was pared by 0 bases and J by 7 bases, with 4 bases of the junction left unmatched. The germline CDR1 and CDR2 sequences are SGHRS and YFSETQ.

A word on this clone: This CDR3 is also generated by other DNA sequences in the sample. The V and J genes are TRBV7-2 and TRBJ1-2; 7 positions match TRBD1. Trimming cost V 3 bases and J 4 bases; bases outside gene matches: 2. Germline CDR1 SGHTA, CDR2 FQGNSA. The CDR3 sequence is 13 residues long. Here the CDR3 DNA reads TGTGCCAGCAGCTTTTCAGGGGGCTATGGCTACACCTTC. The encoded protein is CASSFSGGYGYTF.

The chain recombines TRBV7-2 with TRBJ1-5; 11 bases map to TRBD1. The germline V gene encodes CDR1 SGHTA and CDR2 FQGNSA. This CDR3 is built from 15 residues. V gave up 1 base and J gave up 7 bases; unmatched junction bases: 3. The CDR3 sequence: CASSLGTGGWQPQHF. The CDR3 DNA sequence: TGTGCCAGCAGCTTAGGGACAGGGGGCTGGCAGCCCCAGCATTTT.

V gene TRBV27 combines with J gene TRBJ2-5, with TRBD2 matching over 12 bases. Germline V lookup: CDR1 MNHEY, CDR2 SMNVEV (reference sequence). This CDR3 has 15 residues. V dropped 6 bases and J dropped 1; count of bases not matched to a gene: 3. The CDR3 loop reads CASRGTSGFQETQYF. CDR3 nucleotide sequence: TGTGCCAGCAGAGGGACTAGCGGGTTCCAAGAGACCCAGTACTTC.

The sample holds a few counts of this clone. The CDR3 protein is CSASGAGANYGYTF. The CDR3 bases are TGCAGTGCTAGTGGGGCAGGGGCCAACTATGGCTACACCTTC. V and J are TRBV20-1 and TRBJ1-2; tentative D call: TRBD1 (6 bases). Germline V gene lookup returns CDR1 DFQATT and CDR2 SNEGSKA (reference sequence). V was pared by 3 bases and J by 2 bases, with 13 bases between. CDR3 length equals 14 residues.

V gene TRBV6-2 or TRBV6-3 combines with J gene TRBJ2-7; weak D call: TRBD1 (5 bases). The germline CDR1 and CDR2 sequences are MNHEY and SVGEGT. The CDR3 loop spans 12 amino acids. V was cut by 6 bases and J by 3 bases, with 9 bases left in between. The CDR3 sequence: CASRPQGYEQYF. CDR3 DNA sequence: TGTGCCAGCAGGCCTCAGGGCTACGAGCAGTACTTC.

This clone has only one observation. The J gene is TRBJ2-1, the V gene TRBV11-2, with 10 bases fitting TRBD1. The CDR3 is 16 residues long. Germline trimming cut 5 bases from V and 1 base from J; bases unmatched to any gene: 5. Germline CDR1 SGHAT, CDR2 FQNNGV. The CDR3 DNA reads as TGTGCCAGCAGCCCGCGGGACAGGGGTTCCTACAATGAGCAGTTCTTC. This translates into CASSPRDRGSYNEQFF.

The gene calls are TRBV18 and TRBJ1-5, with TRBD1 identical over 9 bases. Per germline, CDR1 KGHSH and CDR2 LQKENI. The CDR3 is 16 residues long. V dropped 3 bases and J dropped 6; count of bases not matched to a gene: 9. The CDR3 is CASSPNQDRGGQPQHF. CDR3 nucleotide sequence: TGTGCCAGCTCACCGAATCAGGACAGGGGTGGTCAGCCCCAGCATTTT.

The chain uses TRBV5-1 and TRBJ2-2; TRBD2 matches at 13 bases. Unmatched junction bases numbered 6, after V lost 3 bases and J lost 4 bases. The CDR3 is made up of 17 amino acids. In germline, CDR1 is SGHRS, CDR2 YFSETQ. CDR3: CASSWTSGSSGTGELFF. As DNA, the CDR3 is TGCGCCAGCAGCTGGACTAGCGGGAGTTCGGGCACCGGGGAGCTGTTTTTT.

This chain uses TRBV7-2 with TRBJ1-1; D perhaps matches TRBD1 (5 bases). Germline assignment: CDR1 SGHTA and CDR2 FQGNSA. V was shortened by 5 bases and J by 2 bases, with 15 bases between the two germline ends. CDR3 length: 15 amino acids. CDR3 DNA sequence: TGTGCCAGCAGCCTTCTCCGGGGGTATAACACTGAAGCTTTCTTT. This translates into CASSLLRGYNTEAFF.

This clone was detected once. The rearrangement uses TRBV19 and TRBJ1-4, with a possible D match to TRBD1 (5 bases). Germline lookup yields CDR1 LNHDA and CDR2 SQIVND (reference sequence). V was shortened by 5 bases and J by 2 bases, with 12 bases between the two germline ends. CDR3 length: 15 amino acids. The CDR3 sequence is CASSGAEATNEKLFF. The CDR3 nucleotides read TGTGCCAGTAGTGGGGCGGAAGCCACTAATGAAAAACTGTTTTTT.

The gene calls are TRBV21-1 and TRBJ1-1. TRBV21-1 is marked as a pseudogene. This CDR3 is built from 14 residues. CDR3 DNA: TGTGCCAGGGTGGGGGGTCTCATGAACACTGAAGCTTTCTTT. It translates to CARVGGLMNTEAFF.

The rearrangement uses TRBV18 and TRBJ2-3; 7 bases are shared with TRBD2. The CDR3 covers 17 residues. CDR1 KGHSH and CDR2 LQKENI come from the germline V gene. Trimming cost V 4 bases and J 4 bases; bases outside gene matches: 14. CDR3 sequence: CASSRLTGTRGADTQYF. The CDR3 nucleotides are TGTGCCAGCTCACGCTTAACCGGGACTCGGGGGGCAGATACGCAGTATTTT.